This T cell receptor (beta chain) appears in the sequencing data of a study of T cells after yellow fever vaccination. The wider study: SMART-Seq v4 Ultra Low Input handled preparation of low-cell-number fractions.

Study findings and constraints: Post-booster repertoires again held most primary-vaccination clones (about 96% CD4, roughly 89% CD8).

A note on this clonotype: The antigen is undetermined.

A universal primer site and UMIs were added as TCR cDNA was made by 5'RACE template switching. TCRdb re-analysed the 5' RACE reads in MiXCR, keeping a single row per CDR3 protein. The sample consists of about 350,000 distinct CDR3 sequences, roughly an eighth of them appearing once. V was trimmed by 1 base and J by 10 bases, leaving 13 bases between them. CDR1 SGHTA and CDR2 FQGTGA come from the germline V gene. CDR3 length: 13 amino acids. The chain recombines TRBV7-3 with TRBJ1-1; D is ambiguous. The specimen comprised CD4+ T cells sorted from PBMCs, sampled 15 days after the yellow fever booster vaccination. The origin of this receptor is a man aged 18 to 35 who received the YFV17D yellow fever vaccine. As DNA, the CDR3 is TGTGCCAGCAGCTTAAGTTCGGCTGGTTTAGCTTTCTTT. It codes for CASSLSSAGLAFF.